The rows below give T cell receptor beta chains drawn from one sample of a study of tumor and adjacent non-tumor tissue in lung cancer. MiXCR, run by TCRdb on the multiplex PCR reads, gives a single entry per CDR3 protein. The table lists approximately 82,000 distinct CDR3 sequences, about 80% of them singletons. The source material was distant non-tumor lung tissue. The source of these receptors is a man between 65 and 85 years old with non-small cell lung cancer. Each CDR3 is given with its conserved first and last residue. The D gene is left open where the match is weak. Clone size is shown for a subset of rows, as once, few, many or a class of expanded clone.

CDR3nt: TGTGCCAGCAGCGACAGGGTCGGCATAGATATGCAGTATTTT
CDR3aa: CASSDRVGIDMQYF
abundance: -
v_gene: TRBV6-1
d_gene: TRBD1
j_gene: TRBJ2-3

CDR3nt: TGTGCCAGCAGTTCACAGGGATCGGACTATGACTACACCTTC
CDR3aa: CASSSQGSDYDYTF
abundance: -
v_gene: TRBV28
d_gene: -
j_gene: TRBJ1-2

CDR3nt: TGTGCCAGCAGTGGGGACAGTCTTGTCAACGAGCAGTACTTC
CDR3aa: CASSGDSLVNEQYF
abundance: -
v_gene: TRBV6-1
d_gene: TRBD1
j_gene: TRBJ2-7

CDR3nt: TGCAGTGCTAGAGTAACTTGGACAGGTCCTAGCAGTGAAGCTTTCTTT
CDR3aa: CSARVTWTGPSSEAFF
abundance: -
v_gene: TRBV20-1
d_gene: TRBD1
j_gene: TRBJ1-1

CDR3nt: TGTGAGAGCGGCTCAGACACCGGGGAGCTGTTTTTC
CDR3aa: CESGSDTGELFF
abundance: once
v_gene: TRBV5-4
d_gene: -
j_gene: TRBJ2-2

CDR3nt: TGCAGCGTTGTGACGCGGGGGGCCGGCGACGAACAGTACTTC
CDR3aa: CSVVTRGAGDEQYF
abundance: -
v_gene: TRBV29-1
d_gene: TRBD2
j_gene: TRBJ2-7

CDR3nt: TGCAGCGTTGGCCGGGGAGGTCAGGACACAGATACGCAGTATTTT
CDR3aa: CSVGRGGQDTDTQYF
abundance: many
v_gene: TRBV29-1
d_gene: -
j_gene: TRBJ2-3

CDR3nt: TGTGCCAGTAGTCGTCCCGGGACATGGATCGGTTCTGGAAACACCATATATTTT
CDR3aa: CASSRPGTWIGSGNTIYF
abundance: -
v_gene: TRBV12-3/TRBV12-4
d_gene: -
j_gene: TRBJ1-3

CDR3nt: TGTGCCAACAGCTTAGGGGGGCCGGCGAGCTCCTACGAGCAGTACTTC
CDR3aa: CANSLGGPASSYEQYF
abundance: once
v_gene: TRBV11-2
d_gene: -
j_gene: TRBJ2-7

CDR3nt: TGTGCCAGCAGCCGGGGACAGTCTAGCACGGATATGCAGTATTTT
CDR3aa: CASSRGQSSTDMQYF
abundance: once
v_gene: TRBV11-2
d_gene: TRBD1
j_gene: TRBJ2-3

CDR3nt: TGTGCCATCAGTTACCAATATACAGGGGTCATGAGCGTGTGTCTTAATAATTCACCCCTCCACTTT
CDR3aa: CAISYQYTGVMSVCLNNSPLHF
abundance: -
v_gene: TRBV10-3
d_gene: TRBD1
j_gene: TRBJ1-6

CDR3nt: TGTGCCAGCAGTTACGGGACTAGTGGGGGAAATGAGCAGTTCTTC
CDR3aa: CASSYGTSGGNEQFF
abundance: -
v_gene: TRBV6-4
d_gene: TRBD2
j_gene: TRBJ2-1

CDR3nt: TGCGCCAGCAGCTCCGTTCGGGGGGGGGCTAACATGAACACTGAAGCTTTCTTT
CDR3aa: CASSSVRGGANMNTEAFF
abundance: -
v_gene: TRBV5-1
d_gene: -
j_gene: TRBJ1-1